The rows below give T cell receptor beta chains drawn from one sample of a study of vaccination and CD4 T cells after COVID-19. TCRdb reanalysed the PCR reads using MiXCR and keeps one entry per CDR3 protein. The profile covers approximately 14,000 distinct CDR3 sequences, with 69% appearing a single time and around 1.1% taken by the ten largest. The sequenced sample was CD4+ T cells from blood, obtained after SARS-CoV-2 vaccination. The receptors shown here come from a human donor who had recovered from COVID-19. The CDR3 runs from the conserved cysteine through the conserved F or W. Fields, in order: J gene, D gene, V gene, clone size, CDR3 protein, CDR3 DNA. A D gene is named only where the DNA matches it firmly. Clone size is given for some rows only: seen once, a few or many times, or a class if the clone is expanded.

J: TRBJ2-2; D: TRBD1; V: TRBV18; size: -; CDR3: CASSPVTGRNTGELFF; DNA: TGTGCCAGCTCACCCGTGACAGGGCGCAACACCGGGGAGCTGTTTTTT
J: TRBJ1-5; D: TRBD1; V: TRBV6-2/TRBV6-3; size: -; CDR3: CASSFGTAINQPQHF; DNA: TGTGCCAGCAGTTTCGGGACAGCCATCAATCAGCCCCAGCATTTT
J: TRBJ2-5; D: TRBD1; V: TRBV6-1; size: -; CDR3: CASSRGTAGQTQYF; DNA: TGTGCCAGCAGTAGGGGGACAGCAGGCCAGACCCAGTACTTC
J: TRBJ1-2; D: -; V: TRBV12-3/TRBV12-4; size: -; CDR3: CASSLGDRTYGYTF; DNA: TGTGCCAGCAGTTTAGGCGACAGAACCTATGGCTACACCTTC
J: TRBJ1-5; D: TRBD1; V: TRBV19; size: once; CDR3: CASSIDRDGSRGSNQPQHF; DNA: TGTGCCAGTAGTATCGACAGGGACGGCAGCCGGGGTAGCAATCAGCCCCAGCATTTT
J: TRBJ1-2; D: -; V: TRBV7-3; size: -; CDR3: CASSPNRDGGGYTF; DNA: TGTGCCAGCAGCCCAAACCGGGACGGTGGGGGCTACACCTTC
J: TRBJ2-5; D: -; V: TRBV11-1; size: -; CDR3: CASSRPGWGIQETQYF; DNA: TGTGCCAGCAGCCGGCCTGGGTGGGGGATTCAAGAGACCCAGTACTTC
J: TRBJ2-1; D: -; V: TRBV7-2; size: -; CDR3: CASSLGWRVNEQFF; DNA: TGTGCCAGCAGCTTAGGATGGCGAGTCAATGAGCAGTTCTTC
J: TRBJ2-3; D: -; V: TRBV21-1; size: once; CDR3: CASSGPTPPDTQYF; DNA: TGTGCCAGCAGCGGACCCACCCCCCCAGATACGCAGTATTTT
J: TRBJ2-1; D: TRBD2; V: TRBV24-1; size: few; CDR3: CATSDLAGAVGNEQFF; DNA: TGTGCCACCAGTGATTTGGCGGGAGCTGTAGGAAATGAGCAGTTCTTC
J: TRBJ2-7; D: TRBD1; V: TRBV12-3/TRBV12-4; size: -; CDR3: CASSPGQAISYEQYF; DNA: TGTGCCAGCAGCCCTGGACAGGCTATCTCCTACGAGCAGTACTTC
J: TRBJ1-5; D: -; V: TRBV28; size: -; CDR3: CASSRGGERQPQHF; DNA: TGTGCCAGCAGTCGGGGCGGGGAGAGGCAGCCCCAGCATTTT
J: TRBJ1-1; D: -; V: TRBV6-1; size: -; CDR3: CASITGNTEAFF; DNA: TGTGCCAGCATTACAGGGAACACTGAAGCTTTCTTT
J: TRBJ1-4; D: -; V: TRBV28; size: -; CDR3: CASTGTSNEKLFF; DNA: TGTGCTAGCACAGGGACCAGTAATGAAAAACTGTTTTTT
J: TRBJ1-6; D: -; V: TRBV25-1; size: few; CDR3: CASSESGLSSYNSPLHF; DNA: TGTGCCAGCAGTGAATCGGGGCTGAGCTCCTATAATTCACCCCTCCACTTT
J: TRBJ1-2; D: TRBD1; V: TRBV10-3; size: -; CDR3: CAISESGQGHGYTF; DNA: TGTGCCATCAGTGAGTCAGGACAGGGCCATGGCTACACCTTC
J: TRBJ1-2; D: -; V: TRBV11-2; size: once; CDR3: CASSSRQGLGYTF; DNA: TGTGCCAGCAGCTCACGGCAGGGCCTGGGCTACACCTTC
J: TRBJ2-5; D: TRBD1; V: TRBV20-1; size: -; CDR3: CSASHGTGVGETQYF; DNA: TGCAGTGCTAGCCACGGGACAGGGGTCGGTGAGACCCAGTACTTC